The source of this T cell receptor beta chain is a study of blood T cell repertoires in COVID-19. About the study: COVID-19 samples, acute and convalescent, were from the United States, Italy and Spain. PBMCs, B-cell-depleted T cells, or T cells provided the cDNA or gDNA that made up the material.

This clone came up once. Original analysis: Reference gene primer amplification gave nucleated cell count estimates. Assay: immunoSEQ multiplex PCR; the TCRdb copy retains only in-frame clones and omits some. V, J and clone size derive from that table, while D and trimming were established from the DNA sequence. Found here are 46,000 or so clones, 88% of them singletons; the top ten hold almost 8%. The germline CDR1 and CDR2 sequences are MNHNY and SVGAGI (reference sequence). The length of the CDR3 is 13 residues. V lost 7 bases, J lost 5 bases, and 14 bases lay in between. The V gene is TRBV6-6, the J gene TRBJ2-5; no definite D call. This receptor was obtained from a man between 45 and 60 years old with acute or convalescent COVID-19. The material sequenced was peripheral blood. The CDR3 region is CASTYRGIETQYF. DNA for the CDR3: TGTGCCAGCACCTACCGCGGCATCGAGACCCAGTACTTC.